This T cell receptor (beta chain) came from a study of T cell responses to AZD1222 COVID-19 vaccine. Study findings and constraints: Without day 14 samples, only post-peak T cell repertoires were studied.

Per germline, CDR1 MDHEN and CDR2 SYDVKM. Trimming at V came to 1 base and at J to 1 base, leaving 3 bases not matched to a gene. This CDR3 is built from 16 residues. This clone appeared once. Its antigen is not known. The repertoire was sequenced with immunoSEQ multiplex PCR; TCRdb's copy has only in-frame clones and lacks some. The sample shows about 140,000 clones, approximately 85% of them seen only once. The V call is TRBV28, the J call TRBJ2-2, with 7 bases fitting TRBD2. Here the sequenced sample was peripheral blood, taken 28 days after the second dose of the MenACWY control vaccine. The receptor's source is an adult who received the MenACWY meningococcal vaccine as a control. CDR3 sequence: CASSLYGGVNTGELFF. CDR3 DNA sequence: TGTGCCAGCAGTTTATATGGGGGGGTGAACACCGGGGAGCTGTTTTTT.